The clone carrying this TCR beta chain was seen once. CD8+ and CD4+ blood T cells underwent TCR beta sequencing. Negative isolation yielded the CD8+ and CD4+ T cells, while FACS enriched the TEMRA cells. This specimen belongs to a study of CD8 T cells in Susac syndrome. RNA, at roughly 0.45 to 1 ug, was reverse transcribed with random hexamers. The authors amplified TCR beta CDR3 across 54 Vbeta and 13 Jbeta using immunoSEQ multiplex PCR. MiXCR, run by TCRdb on the immunoSEQ multiplex PCR reads, gives a single entry per CDR3 protein. The data contain under 200,000 distinct CDR3 sequences, approximately 95% of them singletons. The CDR3 consists of 11 residues. CDR1 and CDR2 (germline): SQVTM, ANQGSEA. V lost 8 bases and J 0 bases, leaving 5 bases between the germline ends.

This receptor was taken from a human donor in good health. This chain connects TRBV29-1 to TRBJ1-3; D not certain. The sample was CD4+ T cells from PBMCs. CDR3 bases: TGCAGCATAGACTCTGGAAACACCATATATTTT. Protein sequence: CSIDSGNTIYF.